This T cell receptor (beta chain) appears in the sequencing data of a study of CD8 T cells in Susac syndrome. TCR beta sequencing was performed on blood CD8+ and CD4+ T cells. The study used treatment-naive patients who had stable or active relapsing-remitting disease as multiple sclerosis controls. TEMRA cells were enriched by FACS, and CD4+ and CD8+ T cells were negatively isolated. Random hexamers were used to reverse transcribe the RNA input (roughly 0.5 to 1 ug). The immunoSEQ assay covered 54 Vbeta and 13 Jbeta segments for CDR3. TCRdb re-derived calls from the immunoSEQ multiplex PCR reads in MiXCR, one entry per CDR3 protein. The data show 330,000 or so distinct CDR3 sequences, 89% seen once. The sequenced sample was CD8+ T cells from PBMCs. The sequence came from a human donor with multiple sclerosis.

This CDR3 is CASSSMLTWTNYGYTF. As DNA, the CDR3 is TGTGCCAGCAGTTCGATGTTAACATGGACTAACTATGGCTACACCTTC. V gene TRBV6-2 or TRBV6-3 combines with J gene TRBJ1-2; no firm D call. Germline V gene sequence: CDR1 MNHEY, CDR2 SVGEGT. The CDR3 extends over 16 amino acids. The V end was cut by 4 bases, the J end by 0 bases, with 15 bases between.